This is a list of T cell receptor beta chains from one sample in a study of CD8+CD57+ T cells in acquired aplastic anemia. TCRdb reprocessed the reads via MiXCR and lists one record per CDR3 protein. The top ten clones hold more than 15% of a sample with over 150,000 distinct CDR3 sequences, about half of them seen once. Material for sequencing was sorted CD4+, CD8+, or CD8+CD57+ T cells (not recorded which) from PBMCs. These receptors were obtained from a human donor in good health, serving as a control. The CDR3 runs from the conserved cysteine through the conserved F or W. Fields, in order: J gene, clone size, D gene, V gene, CDR3 DNA, CDR3 protein. A D gene is named only where the DNA matches it firmly. Not every row has a clone size; where given, it reads once, few, many or a size class.

j_call: TRBJ1-1
clone_size: many
d_call: NA
v_call: TRBV10-3
cdr3_nt: TGTGCCATCAATGGGTCCCCTATTGGGAACACTGAAGCTTTCTTT
cdr3_aa: CAINGSPIGNTEAFF

j_call: TRBJ2-7
clone_size: once
d_call: NA
v_call: TRBV20-1
cdr3_nt: TGCAGTGCCTCGAAGGACCCCTACGAGCAGTACTTC
cdr3_aa: CSASKDPYEQYF

j_call: TRBJ2-3
clone_size: NA
d_call: NA
v_call: TRBV24-1
cdr3_nt: TGTGCCACCAGTGACCCGGAAGGGGTAGATACGCAGTATTTT
cdr3_aa: CATSDPEGVDTQYF

j_call: TRBJ2-2
clone_size: NA
d_call: NA
v_call: TRBV7-3
cdr3_nt: TGTGCCAGCAGCCCCCGAGGAGGGACTACCGGGGAGCTGTTTTTT
cdr3_aa: CASSPRGGTTGELFF

j_call: TRBJ2-5
clone_size: many
d_call: NA
v_call: TRBV5-1
cdr3_nt: TGCGCCAGCAGACAGGGATCGGGGGAGACCCAGTACTTC
cdr3_aa: CASRQGSGETQYF

j_call: TRBJ1-3
clone_size: once
d_call: NA
v_call: TRBV12-5
cdr3_nt: TGTGCTAGTGGTCCCGAACCAGGTGGGGCCATATATTTT
cdr3_aa: CASGPEPGGAIYF

j_call: TRBJ1-3
clone_size: NA
d_call: NA
v_call: TRBV7-9
cdr3_nt: TGTGCCAGCAGCCAAAGACGGGGCACGAACACCATATATTTT
cdr3_aa: CASSQRRGTNTIYF

j_call: TRBJ2-7
clone_size: NA
d_call: TRBD1
v_call: TRBV4-1
cdr3_nt: TGCGCCAGCAGCCCGTCGACAGGGATCTCGGTGGAGCAGTACTTC
cdr3_aa: CASSPSTGISVEQYF

j_call: TRBJ2-5
clone_size: once
d_call: NA
v_call: TRBV29-1
cdr3_nt: TGCAGCGTTGAAGAGGTGGGGACCCAGTACTTC
cdr3_aa: CSVEEVGTQYF

j_call: TRBJ2-7
clone_size: NA
d_call: TRBD1
v_call: TRBV20-1
cdr3_nt: TGCAGTGCTAGAGGATCCGGGACAGGGAGATACGAGCAGTACTTC
cdr3_aa: CSARGSGTGRYEQYF

j_call: TRBJ2-1
clone_size: many
d_call: NA
v_call: TRBV29-1
cdr3_nt: TGCAGCGTTGTCAAGGTACGCAATGAGCAGTTCTTC
cdr3_aa: CSVVKVRNEQFF

j_call: TRBJ1-2
clone_size: many
d_call: TRBD1
v_call: TRBV11-2
cdr3_nt: TGTGCCAGCAGCTTAAGCGGACAGGGGAGGAAGAATGGCTACACCTTC
cdr3_aa: CASSLSGQGRKNGYTF

j_call: TRBJ1-2
clone_size: many
d_call: NA
v_call: TRBV2
cdr3_nt: TGTGCCAGCAGTGAAGCGCCGGGATCCCCTGGTGGCTACACCTTC
cdr3_aa: CASSEAPGSPGGYTF

j_call: TRBJ1-2
clone_size: many
d_call: NA
v_call: TRBV4-1
cdr3_nt: TGCGCCAGCAGCCAAGACTACAGGGTCTATGGCTACACCTTC
cdr3_aa: CASSQDYRVYGYTF

j_call: TRBJ2-4
clone_size: NA
d_call: NA
v_call: TRBV7-2
cdr3_nt: TGTGCCAGCAGTCCCCTTCTCCCTAGGCGAGGCAAAAACATTCAGTACTTC
cdr3_aa: CASSPLLPRRGKNIQYF

j_call: TRBJ2-5
clone_size: NA
d_call: NA
v_call: TRBV2
cdr3_nt: TGTGCCAGCAGCGCCGGGACGAAAGAGACCCAGTACTTC
cdr3_aa: CASSAGTKETQYF

j_call: TRBJ2-7
clone_size: many
d_call: NA
v_call: TRBV20-1
cdr3_nt: TGCAGTGCTAGAGGGGCGGGGTTCCAATACGAGCAGTACTTC
cdr3_aa: CSARGAGFQYEQYF

j_call: TRBJ1-2
clone_size: many
d_call: NA
v_call: TRBV7-9
cdr3_nt: TGTGCCAGCAGCGAACAGGGCCCCTATGGCTACACCTTC
cdr3_aa: CASSEQGPYGYTF

j_call: TRBJ2-7
clone_size: NA
d_call: NA
v_call: TRBV25-1
cdr3_nt: TGTGCCAGTTGTAAAGGACTAAACTACGAGCAGTACTTC
cdr3_aa: CASCKGLNYEQYF

j_call: TRBJ2-1
clone_size: NA
d_call: NA
v_call: TRBV7-8
cdr3_nt: TGTGCCAGCAGCTTAGCCCCCATCGTTTGGCTCCAGTTCTTC
cdr3_aa: CASSLAPIVWLQFF

j_call: TRBJ1-2
clone_size: NA
d_call: NA
v_call: TRBV2
cdr3_nt: TGTGCCAGCAGTTTTTATAACTATGGCTACACCTTC
cdr3_aa: CASSFYNYGYTF

j_call: TRBJ2-3
clone_size: NA
d_call: NA
v_call: TRBV20-1
cdr3_nt: TGCAGTGCTAGGACAGGGACTAGCACAGATACGCAGTATTTT
cdr3_aa: CSARTGTSTDTQYF

j_call: TRBJ1-5
clone_size: NA
d_call: NA
v_call: TRBV7-2
cdr3_nt: TGTGCCAGCAGCTTAAGGGGAGGTGGGGGAGGTCAGCCCCAGCATTTT
cdr3_aa: CASSLRGGGGGQPQHF

j_call: TRBJ2-1
clone_size: NA
d_call: NA
v_call: TRBV7-3
cdr3_nt: TGTGCCAGCAGCCAAGTCTTCGGCGATGAGCAGTTCTTC
cdr3_aa: CASSQVFGDEQFF

j_call: TRBJ2-3
clone_size: NA
d_call: NA
v_call: TRBV19
cdr3_nt: TGTGCCAGTAGTTGGGGGGACAGAGCACATGGAAGTAGGCAGTATTTT
cdr3_aa: CASSWGDRAHGSRQYF

j_call: TRBJ1-6
clone_size: many
d_call: TRBD1
v_call: TRBV6-1
cdr3_nt: TGTGCCAGCAGTGAAGTACAGGGGGCCAATTCACCCCTCCACTTT
cdr3_aa: CASSEVQGANSPLHF

j_call: TRBJ2-1
clone_size: many
d_call: TRBD2
v_call: TRBV19
cdr3_nt: TGTGCCAGTAGTAAAGGTGGGGAGCGGGGGCACAATGAGCAGTTCTTC
cdr3_aa: CASSKGGERGHNEQFF

j_call: TRBJ2-5
clone_size: NA
d_call: TRBD2
v_call: TRBV10-3
cdr3_nt: TGTGCAATTGGGGGGGGGTCCAAAGAGACCCAGTACTTC
cdr3_aa: CAIGGGSKETQYF

j_call: TRBJ1-6
clone_size: few
d_call: NA
v_call: TRBV18
cdr3_nt: TGTGCCAGCTCACCAGCCGGGACCTCTAATTCACCCCTCCACTTT
cdr3_aa: CASSPAGTSNSPLHF